Presented here are 20 T cell receptor beta chains from one specimen sequenced in a study of T-cell memory formation after mild COVID-19. MiXCR, run by TCRdb on the 5' RACE reads, gives a single entry per CDR3 protein. In the table there are about 560,000 distinct CDR3 sequences, roughly 18% of which are singletons. Sequencing input: PBMCs or a T cell subset sorted from them (not recorded which). These receptors originate from an adult woman who had mild COVID-19 (a few samples of this study predate the infection). Cell type and time point are not known.

The chain has TRBV18 and TRBJ2-3; 8 nucleotides line up with TRBD2. With V trimmed by 3 bases and J by 4 bases, 6 bases remained unmatched. The CDR3 has 15 amino acids. The V gene's germline CDR1 is KGHSH and CDR2 LQKENI. The CDR3 sequence: CASSPHSGGADTQYF. CDR3 nucleotides: TGTGCCAGCTCACCCCACTCGGGAGGGGCAGATACGCAGTATTTT.

This clonotype has a handful of counts. This chain joins TRBV12-3 or TRBV12-4 and TRBJ1-2, with D perhaps TRBD1 (6 bases). Trimming cost V 8 bases and J 4 bases, with 17 bases left between them. The CDR3 consists of 14 residues. The CDR3: CASRGGQGIYGYTF. The CDR3 DNA reads TGTGCCAGCCGCGGGGGGCAGGGCATCTATGGCTACACCTTC.

The chain links TRBV6-6 to TRBJ2-1, with a possible D match to TRBD1 (6 bases). The CDR3 extends over 12 amino acids. Germline CDR1 is MNHNY and CDR2 is SVGAGI (reference sequence). Trimming left V 4 bases short and J 10 bases short, with 11 bases between. The CDR3 reads CASSFTTGEQFF. The CDR3 DNA follows: TGTGCCAGCAGTTTTACAACAGGGGAGCAGTTCTTC.

The V and J genes are TRBV5-1 and TRBJ1-2; TRBD1 might be the D (6 bases). Germline V gene sequence: CDR1 SGHRS, CDR2 YFSETQ. V lost 4 bases, J lost 0 bases, and 13 bases lay in between. The CDR3 totals 15 residues. Here the CDR3 DNA reads TGCGCCAGCAGCAAACGGACAGTTACTAACTATGGCTACACCTTC. It yields the protein CASSKRTVTNYGYTF.

This clonotype was detected a few times. This rearrangement joins TRBV5-4 to TRBJ2-7, with D unresolved. The V gene's germline CDR1 is SGHNT and CDR2 YYREEE (reference sequence). V was shortened by 0 bases and J by 7 bases, with 14 bases between the two germline ends. This CDR3 is 14 amino acids long. The CDR3: CASSLGTTRSEQYF. In DNA, the CDR3 is TGTGCCAGCAGCTTGGGTACTACTCGGTCGGAGCAGTACTTC.

This clonotype turned up a few times. J is TRBJ2-3 and V is TRBV5-6, with D possibly being TRBD1 (5 bases). The germline V gene has CDR1 SGHDT and CDR2 YYEEEE. The CDR3 loop spans 17 amino acids. Trimming left V 5 bases short and J 5 bases short, with 24 bases between. The CDR3 is CASSLGAGWVAEDTQYF. The CDR3 coding sequence is TGTGCCAGCAGTTTAGGGGCCGGCTGGGTTGCGGAAGATACGCAGTATTTT.

V is TRBV24-1 and J is TRBJ2-1, with TRBD1 matching 8 bases. The V gene end was trimmed by 4 bases and the J gene end by 6 bases; junction bases not matched to a gene: 7. Germline-derived CDR1 and CDR2 are KGHDR and SFDVKD. This CDR3 has 15 amino acids. CDR3 in DNA: TGTGCCACCAGTGACACTCAAACAGGGGGCAATGAGCAGTTCTTC. This sequence encodes CATSDTQTGGNEQFF.

This chain connects TRBV18 to TRBJ1-1; D unresolved. The CDR3 consists of 14 residues. Germline V lookup: CDR1 KGHSH, CDR2 LQKENI. V lost 0 bases to trimming and J lost 1 base, with 6 bases between them. For the CDR3, the DNA is TGTGCCAGCTCACCACCGTTGCGGAACACTGAAGCTTTCTTT. This encodes CASSPPLRNTEAFF. Full variable domain (outside the CDR3, taken from reference TRBV18 and TRBJ1-1): NAGVMQNPRHLVRRRGQEARLRCSPMKGHSHVYWYRQLPEEGLKFMVYLQKENIIDESGMPKERFSAEFPKEGPSILRIQQVVRGDSAAYFCASSPPLRNTEAFFGQGTRLTVV.

The chain has TRBV11-3 and TRBJ2-1; the D is unclear. The CDR3 has 13 residues. Trimming took 3 bases from V and 6 from J, leaving 9 bases between them. CDR1 and CDR2 from the germline V gene are SGHNT and YENEEA. Here the CDR3 DNA reads TGTGCCAGCAGCTTCAGTAGCACCAATGAGCAGTTCTTC. Translating it yields CASSFSSTNEQFF. The variable domain in full, with the rest retrieved from reference TRBV11-3 and TRBJ2-1, is EAGVVQSPRYKIIEKKQPVAFWCNPISGHNTLYWYLQNLGQGPELLIRYENEEAVDDSQLPKDRFSAERLKGVDSTLKIQPAELGDSAVYLCASSFSSTNEQFFGPGTRLTVL.

This clonotype was counted a few times. The V call is TRBV9, the J call TRBJ1-5, with no clear D. Deletions cut 0 bases from V and 7 bases from J, with 11 bases between. Germline V CDR1 and CDR2: SGDLS, YYNGEE. The CDR3 is 14 amino acids. In DNA, the CDR3 is TGTGCCAGCAGCGTAGATTCGGGTTCCCAGCCCCAGCATTTT. Translation gives CASSVDSGSQPQHF.

The CDR3 loop is CASSSLAGGHSYNEQFF. The CDR3 region has the DNA TGTGCCAGCAGCTCCCTAGCGGGGGGGCATTCCTACAATGAGCAGTTCTTC. The V call is TRBV11-2, the J call TRBJ2-1, with 12 positions matching TRBD2. Per the germline V gene, CDR1 is SGHAT and CDR2 is FQNNGV. The ends lost 4 bases at V and 1 base at J; junction bases unmatched: 5. This CDR3 spans 17 amino acids.

The chain carries TRBV6-1 and TRBJ1-5, with TRBD1 as a possible D gene (5 bases). Trimming removed 8 bases from V and 6 bases from J, with 20 bases in between. The V gene's germline CDR1 is MNHNS and CDR2 SASEGT. The CDR3 has 15 amino acids. The CDR3 protein is CASVQEGRAPQPQHF. The CDR3 coding sequence is TGTGCCAGCGTTCAGGAGGGGAGGGCACCTCAGCCCCAGCATTTT.

This chain links TRBV7-9 with TRBJ1-2, with 7 bases matching TRBD1. Germline assignment: CDR1 SEHNR and CDR2 FQNEAQ (reference sequence). Trimming at V came to 5 bases and at J to 7 bases, leaving 13 bases not matched to a gene. The CDR3 is made up of 15 amino acids. CDR3 residues: CASSPPTGLSGGYTF. CDR3 nucleotides: TGTGCCAGCAGCCCCCCGACAGGGTTAAGCGGTGGCTACACCTTC.

About this clonotype itself: Just one base apart from a much larger clone, this may be a read error. The chain employs TRBV20-1 and TRBJ2-7; D is unclear. Between the trimmed V and J ends, which lost 0 bases and 3 bases, there was a span of 3 bases. CDR3 length: 11 residues. Germline V gene sequence: CDR1 DFQATT, CDR2 SNEGSKA (reference sequence). The CDR3 bases are TGCAGTGCTAGAGAAGACTACGAGCAGTACTTC. Protein sequence: CSAREDYEQYF.

The genes are TRBV5-5 and TRBJ2-2; 8 nucleotides line up with TRBD2. V shed 3 bases, J shed 6 bases, and the junction held 7 bases outside the gene matches. Germline CDR1 reads SGHKS; CDR2 reads YYEKEE (reference sequence). The CDR3 is 15 amino acids. The CDR3 sequence is CASSSAGGSAGELFF. CDR3 sequence (DNA): TGTGCCAGCAGCTCTGCGGGAGGTTCGGCCGGGGAGCTGTTTTTT.

J is TRBJ1-5 and V is TRBV30; D remains ambiguous. From germline, CDR1 is GTSNPN and CDR2 SVGIG (reference sequence). The CDR3 has 14 residues. V was pared by 0 bases and J by 0 bases, with 6 bases between. CDR3 DNA: TGTGCCTGGAGTGTCCTTAATAGCAATCAGCCCCAGCATTTT. The encoded protein is CAWSVLNSNQPQHF.

The chain combines TRBV4-1 with TRBJ2-1, with no clear D. The V gene lost 0 bases and the J gene lost 0 bases, with 12 bases spanning the gap. The CDR3 contains 17 residues. Germline CDR1 MGHRA, CDR2 YSYEKL. The CDR3 nucleotides are TGCGCCAGCAGCCAAGATCTCGCACTTCCCTCCTACAATGAGCAGTTCTTC. It is translated as CASSQDLALPSYNEQFF.

This clonotype showed up just a few times. The genes are TRBV18 and TRBJ2-7, with 9 bases that match TRBD2. This CDR3 has 17 residues. Germline CDR1 KGHSH, CDR2 LQKENI. Germline trimming cut 3 bases from V and 6 bases from J; bases unmatched to any gene: 15. The CDR3 DNA is TGTGCCAGCTCACCGCTCCAAGCGGGAGGCAAAGGGGGCGAGCAGTACTTC. This translates into CASSPLQAGGKGGEQYF.

The CDR3 protein is CASSFEFSYNEQFF. CDR3 DNA sequence: TGTGCCAGCAGCTTCGAGTTTTCCTACAATGAGCAGTTCTTC. This chain uses TRBV7-2 with TRBJ2-1; no clear D. CDR3 length equals 14 residues. V dropped 3 bases and J dropped 1 base, with 7 bases sitting between them. The germline V gene encodes CDR1 SGHTA and CDR2 FQGNSA.

The chain links TRBV7-9 to TRBJ2-7; 7 positions match TRBD2. The CDR3 is 13 amino acids. V lost 3 bases, J lost 7 bases, and 6 bases stayed unmatched. In germline, CDR1 is SEHNR, CDR2 FQNEAQ (reference sequence). In DNA form, the CDR3 reads TGTGCCAGCAGCTTCGCGGGAGCTAAAGAGCAGTACTTC. It codes for CASSFAGAKEQYF.